The 14 T cell receptor beta chains below were found in one sample sequenced in a study of cytomegalovirus exposure and HLA in healthy donors. The PCR had 60 Vbeta and 13 Jbeta primers. Sequencing used immunoSEQ multiplex PCR; TCRdb keeps in-frame clones, though not all of them. The sample has 150,000 to 200,000 clones; roughly four fifths are singletons. Sample: PBMCs. The receptors come from a male donor in good health and CMV-seropositive.

The chain has TRBV10-3 and TRBJ1-2, with TRBD1 matching 7 bases. Per the germline V gene, CDR1 is ENHRY and CDR2 is SYGVKD. The CDR3 has 12 amino acids. The V segment lost 8 bases and the J segment 10 bases; nucleotides outside the gene matches: 10. The CDR3 region has the DNA TGTGCCATCGGGATGGACAGGTTGGACTACACCTTC. Protein product: CAIGMDRLDYTF.

The chain recombines TRBV4-3 with TRBJ2-3; 9 bases align to TRBD1. J gave up 5 bases and V 3 bases, and 3 bases lay outside the gene matches. The CDR3 covers 14 residues. The germline V gene encodes CDR1 LGHNA and CDR2 YSLEER. CDR3 DNA sequence: TGCGCCAGCAGCCAGGACAGGGGAGTAGATACGCAGTATTTT. This translates into CASSQDRGVDTQYF.

The chain couples TRBV2 to TRBJ1-5, with a tentative D call TRBD1 (6 bases). The CDR3 length is 16 residues. From germline, CDR1 is SNHLY and CDR2 FYNNEI. The V and J ends lost 8 bases and 2 bases respectively, with 19 bases between them. The CDR3 loop reads CASARQVTLGNQPQHF. The CDR3 coding sequence is TGTGCCAGCGCTCGACAGGTTACGTTGGGCAATCAGCCCCAGCATTTT.

V and J are TRBV5-6 and TRBJ2-5, with D perhaps matching TRBD1 (6 bases). In germline, CDR1 is SGHDT, CDR2 YYEEEE. V lost 0 bases and J lost 0, with 21 bases in between. This CDR3 is built from 19 residues. The CDR3 is CASSLGWGRFRQYQETQYF. CDR3 coding DNA: TGTGCCAGCAGCTTGGGATGGGGGCGTTTCCGTCAGTACCAAGAGACCCAGTACTTC.

This rearrangement joins TRBV14 to TRBJ2-1, with 13 bases matching TRBD2. With V trimmed by 4 bases and J by 4 bases, 4 bases remained unmatched. Germline CDR1 is SGHDN and CDR2 is FVKESK. The CDR3 has 16 amino acids. CDR3: CASSRLAGGQYNEQFF. The CDR3 bases are TGTGCCAGCAGCCGACTAGCGGGGGGACAATACAATGAGCAGTTCTTC.

Only one count was recorded for this clone. V gene TRBV28 combines with J gene TRBJ1-2; TRBD1 might be the D (6 bases). The CDR3 covers 16 residues. Germline V gives CDR1 MDHEN, CDR2 SYDVKM. V was shortened by 3 bases and J by 4 bases, with 18 bases between the two germline ends. Here the CDR3 reads CASSFGLGGAGYGYTF. CDR3 DNA: TGTGCCAGCAGTTTTGGTCTCGGGGGGGCGGGCTATGGCTACACCTTC.

The J gene is TRBJ2-3, the V gene TRBV28; weak D call: TRBD2 (6 bases). Germline V gene lookup returns CDR1 MDHEN and CDR2 SYDVKM. The CDR3 sequence is 16 residues long. V shed 4 bases and J shed 3 bases, with 17 bases lying between them. CDR3 residues: CASSSGGRIPTDTQYF. CDR3 nucleotide sequence: TGTGCCAGCAGTTCCGGGGGTAGGATCCCGACAGATACGCAGTATTTT.

This sequence joins TRBV13 and TRBJ2-7; TRBD1 agrees at 11 bases. Trimming at V came to 5 bases and at J to 6 bases, leaving 6 bases not matched to a gene. Germline V gives CDR1 PRHDT, CDR2 FYEKMQ (reference sequence). This CDR3 has 14 residues. The CDR3 spells CASSLWTGGREQYF. The CDR3 DNA is TGTGCCAGCAGCCTTTGGACAGGGGGCCGCGAGCAGTACTTC.

As DNA, the CDR3 is TGTGCCAGCAGTGTAAAGGGGGAGAGGCAGCCCCAGCATTTT. Amino acids: CASSVKGERQPQHF. The chain employs TRBV2 and TRBJ1-5; D may be TRBD1 (6 bases). The germline V gene encodes CDR1 SNHLY and CDR2 FYNNEI. Trimming pared 4 bases from V and 7 bases from J, leaving 14 bases between. CDR3 size: 14 residues.

The chain carries TRBV30 and TRBJ1-4, with D perhaps matching TRBD1 (6 bases). CDR3 length: 11 amino acids. Germline V lookup: CDR1 GTSNPN, CDR2 SVGIG (reference sequence). The V end was cut by 7 bases, the J end by 8 bases, with 11 bases between. CDR3 in amino acids: CALYRAEKLFF. CDR3 coding DNA: TGTGCCTTATACAGGGCCGAAAAACTGTTTTTT.

The chain couples TRBV11-3 to TRBJ2-1, with 9 bases that match TRBD2. The CDR3 length is 17 residues. Germline V gene lookup returns CDR1 SGHNT and CDR2 YENEEA. V was clipped by 0 bases and J by 5 bases; unmatched bases: 8. CDR3 bases: TGTGCCAGCAGCTTAGATCGATGGGCGGGAGGGGACAATGAGCAGTTCTTC. This encodes CASSLDRWAGGDNEQFF.

The gene calls are TRBV27 and TRBJ2-6; possibly TRBD1 for D (6 bases). From germline, CDR1 is MNHEY and CDR2 SMNVEV (reference sequence). Trimming left V 5 bases short and J 1 base short, with 15 bases between. CDR3 size: 17 residues. In nucleotides, the CDR3 is TGTGCCAGCAGTCCGACCGGGACAAATTCTGGGGCCAACGTCCTGACTTTC. Amino acids: CASSPTGTNSGANVLTF.

This chain joins TRBV19 and TRBJ1-5, with 9 bases lining up with TRBD1. With 3 bases clipped from V and 2 bases from J, the junction kept 8 bases outside the gene matches. The CDR3 spans 17 residues. Germline assignment: CDR1 LNHDA and CDR2 SQIVND (reference sequence). The CDR3 region is CASSITGTGMGNQPQHF. CDR3 nucleotide sequence: TGTGCCAGTAGTATCACCGGGACAGGGATGGGCAATCAGCCCCAGCATTTT.

The V call is TRBV19, the J call TRBJ2-7, with 10 bases fitting TRBD1. Germline V lookup: CDR1 LNHDA, CDR2 SQIVND (reference sequence). The CDR3 consists of 15 residues. Trimming cost V 2 bases and J 2 bases; bases outside gene matches: 3. The CDR3 spells CASSISGTGAYEQYF. CDR3 nucleotides: TGTGCCAGTAGTATATCCGGGACAGGGGCCTACGAGCAGTACTTC.